A selection of T cell receptor beta chains follows, all from one sample in a study of blood T cells in healthy people across ages. A single record per CDR3 protein comes from TCRdb applying MiXCR to the 5' RACE reads. This sample has about a million distinct CDR3 sequences; about 44% occur once, and the top ten carry over 10%. Sequencing was carried out using blood. Receptor source: a man aged 25-45 years in good health. The CDR3 runs from the conserved cysteine through the conserved F or W. The order of the fields is clone size, D gene, J gene, V gene, CDR3 DNA, CDR3 protein. A D gene is named only where the DNA matches it firmly. A row's size may be missing; if present it is once, few, many or a size class.

. TRBD1 TRBJ1-2 TRBV6-5 TGTGCCAGCAGTTTCGGGACAGGGAATGGCTACACCTTC CASSFGTGNGYTF
few . TRBJ1-2 TRBV29-1 TGCAGCGTTGAAGATTGGGCGGAGGGGCGCTACACCTTC CSVEDWAEGRYTF
. . TRBJ1-2 TRBV20-1 TGCAGTGCTAGTACGGAAAACTATGGCTACACCTTC CSASTENYGYTF
few . TRBJ2-5 TRBV7-9 TGTGCCAGCAGACTAGGACCGGTACAAGAGACCCAGTACTTC CASRLGPVQETQYF
. TRBD1 TRBJ1-1 TRBV11-3 TGTGCCAGCAGCTTACCCACGACAGGGGTGTGGAACACTGAAGCTTTCTTT CASSLPTTGVWNTEAFF
. . TRBJ2-7 TRBV2 TGTGCCAGCACTTACGGCTTGGCGCCCTCCTACGAGCAGTACTTC CASTYGLAPSYEQYF
. . TRBJ2-3 TRBV14 TGTGCCAGCAGCCAAGATTGGCCGGGGGCAGGAGATACGCAGTATTTT CASSQDWPGAGDTQYF
. . TRBJ2-4 TRBV12-3/TRBV12-4 TGTGCCAGCAGTCCGGGGCCGTATGGAACCAAAAACATTCAGTACTTC CASSPGPYGTKNIQYF
few . TRBJ2-7 TRBV4-1 TGCGCCAGCAGCCAAGATGGCGGGGTCCAGTACGAGCAGTACTTC CASSQDGGVQYEQYF
. . TRBJ1-4 TRBV12-3/TRBV12-4 TGTGCCACCAAACGACTATCCCCAGGGGAAAAACTGTTTTTT CATKRLSPGEKLFF
. . TRBJ2-1 TRBV25-1 TGTGCCAGCAGTGAATGGGTGGCTTACCCCAATGAGCAGTTCTTC CASSEWVAYPNEQFF
. . TRBJ2-1 TRBV13 TGTGCCAGCAGCTTCCGCCAGGTCTGGGGCAATGAGCAGTTCTTC CASSFRQVWGNEQFF
. . TRBJ2-2 TRBV7-6 TGTGCCAGCAGCCCAGAGGGTTTCCGCACCGGGGAGCTGTTTTTT CASSPEGFRTGELFF
. . TRBJ1-1 TRBV7-3 TGTGCCAGCAGCACATCAGAGTACACTGAAGCTTTCTTT CASSTSEYTEAFF
. TRBD1 TRBJ2-7 TRBV7-2 TGTGCCAGCAGCTTAATAGGGACAGTCTACGAGCAGTACTTC CASSLIGTVYEQYF
. . TRBJ1-5 TRBV27 TGTGCCAGCACCTCGACCCAAGGCAATCAGCCCCAGCATTTT CASTSTQGNQPQHF
many TRBD1 TRBJ2-7 TRBV5-1 TGTGCCAGCAGTTCCGGGACAGCCTCCTACGAGCAGTACTTC CASSSGTASYEQYF
. . TRBJ2-7 TRBV7-9 TGTGCCAGCAGCGTCGAGCAGGGTAACTACGAGCAGTACTTC CASSVEQGNYEQYF
. TRBD1 TRBJ2-7 TRBV20-1 TGCAGTGCTACCGGGACAGGGCTCGTCAACGAGCAGTACTTC CSATGTGLVNEQYF
. . TRBJ1-2 TRBV29-1 TGCAGCGTGACGGGGGGGTACCTGGCGGGAGACTATGGCTACACCTTC CSVTGGYLAGDYGYTF
once . TRBJ1-5 TRBV30 TGTGCCTGGAGTGTAAACAGCAATCAGCCCCAGCATTTT CAWSVNSNQPQHF
. TRBD1 TRBJ1-6 TRBV7-9 TGTGCCAGCAGCCAACAGACCGGGACAGGGAATTCACCCCTCCACTTT CASSQQTGTGNSPLHF
. TRBD2 TRBJ2-4 TRBV4-1 TGCGCCAGCAGCCAAGAGGCCCCCGTGACTAGCGGGGCTAAATCAGCCAAAAACATTCAGTACTTC CASSQEAPVTSGAKSAKNIQYF
once . TRBJ1-5 TRBV4-1 TGCGCCAGCAGCCAAATCGGCGGGGAGTTACAGCCCCAGCATTTT CASSQIGGELQPQHF
. . TRBJ2-4 TRBV6-1 TGTGCCAGCGAGTATTTTAGAATTCAGTACTTC CASEYFRIQYF
. . TRBJ2-5 TRBV3-1 TGTGCCAGCAGCCAAGACGGGACTCGACGGGGGGAGACCCAGTACTTC CASSQDGTRRGETQYF
. . TRBJ1-1 TRBV6-5 TGTGCCAGCGGCGAGGGGAAACGGAACACTGAAGCTTTCTTT CASGEGKRNTEAFF
. . TRBJ2-3 TRBV12-3/TRBV12-4 TGTGCCAGCAGTTTAATGGGGGGATTTATCGATACGCAGTATTTT CASSLMGGFIDTQYF
. TRBD1 TRBJ1-1 TRBV3-1 TGTGCCAGCAGCAATGGACAGGGGCCGAACACTGAAGCTTTCTTT CASSNGQGPNTEAFF
. TRBD1 TRBJ2-7 TRBV6-5 TGTGCCAGCAGACGGACAGGGCCGCGCGAGCAGTACTTC CASRRTGPREQYF
few . TRBJ2-7 TRBV7-2 TGTGCCAGCAGTACCGCTAGGACCACTAGCTCCTACGAGCAGTACTTC CASSTARTTSSYEQYF
. . TRBJ1-1 TRBV29-1 TGCAGCGCCTATGGGACTCCTCTTGAAGCTTTCTTT CSAYGTPLEAFF
. TRBD2 TRBJ2-7 TRBV6-2/TRBV6-3 TGTGCCAGCAGTTTCCGACTAGCCATCTCCTACGAGCAGTACTTC CASSFRLAISYEQYF
few TRBD2 TRBJ2-3 TRBV20-1 TGCAGTGCTAGAGCGGGACTAGTCACAGATACGCAGTATTTT CSARAGLVTDTQYF
. . TRBJ2-3 TRBV9 TGTGCCAGCAGCGTAGGTAATAGCGGAGGCACAGATACGCAGTATTTT CASSVGNSGGTDTQYF
few TRBD1 TRBJ2-1 TRBV5-1 TGCGCCAGCACTCGACAGGGTGTCGATGAGCAGTTCTTC CASTRQGVDEQFF
. TRBD2 TRBJ2-1 TRBV3-1 TGTGCCAGCGGCCAAGCGTGGTCTAGCGGGGACATTTCGAACAATGAGCAGTTCTTC CASGQAWSSGDISNNEQFF
. . TRBJ1-2 TRBV28 TGTGCCAGCAGCCCCCCGACAGGTATGGACGGGGACACCTTC CASSPPTGMDGDTF
. . TRBJ2-6 TRBV7-2 TGTGCCAGCAGCATCCAAGCAGGGACCGGGGCCAACGTCCTGACTTTC CASSIQAGTGANVLTF
few . TRBJ2-1 TRBV4-1 TGCGCCAGCAGCCAAGATCAGGGGCCGAAGTACAATGAGCAGTTCTTC CASSQDQGPKYNEQFF
few . TRBJ2-5 TRBV10-3 TGTGCCATCAGTCATGAAGACACGCAAGAGACCCAGTACTTC CAISHEDTQETQYF
few TRBD2 TRBJ2-1 TRBV15 TGTGCCACCAGCGGCCATACTAGCGGGAATGTGAATGAGCAGTTCTTC CATSGHTSGNVNEQFF
few . TRBJ2-3 TRBV4-2 TGTGCCAGCAGCCAAGGCGACGGGGGCACAGATACGCAGTATTTT CASSQGDGGTDTQYF
. . TRBJ2-5 TRBV6-5 TGTGCCAGCAGTTACTCGACAGGGAGGCTAGAGACCCAGTACTTC CASSYSTGRLETQYF
. . TRBJ2-5 TRBV5-1 TGCGCCAGCAGCTTGGCTCTGACAGTCCAAGAGACCCAGTACTTC CASSLALTVQETQYF
. TRBD1 TRBJ1-1 TRBV6-4 TGTGCCAGCAGCGCCGGGACAGAGAACACTGAAGCTTTCTTT CASSAGTENTEAFF
. . TRBJ2-3 TRBV7-9 TGTGCCAGCAGCTTATCGGGTTTCTCTAGCACAGATACGCAGTATTTT CASSLSGFSSTDTQYF
few . TRBJ2-1 TRBV29-1 TGCAGCGTTGAAGGGGGAGCGTCCTACAGCTCCTACAATGAGCAGTTCTTC CSVEGGASYSSYNEQFF
few TRBD1 TRBJ2-3 TRBV10-3 TGTGCCATCAGGGACAGGTCTATTAGCACAGATACGCAGTATTTT CAIRDRSISTDTQYF
few TRBD1 TRBJ1-4 TRBV12-3/TRBV12-4 TGTGCCAGCAGCCCCTACAGGGGAGAAAAACTGTTTTTT CASSPYRGEKLFF
. . TRBJ2-3 TRBV7-2 TGTGCCAGCAGCTTAGCGCTTGGGGCGGGTGAGACAGATACGCAGTATTTT CASSLALGAGETDTQYF
. . TRBJ1-3 TRBV5-5 TGTGCCAGCAGCTTGAACGGGGGCATCTCTGGAAACACCATATATTTT CASSLNGGISGNTIYF
. . TRBJ2-2 TRBV7-2 TGTGCCAGCAGTCACCTGTCGGGTTCCGGGGAGCTGTTTTTT CASSHLSGSGELFF
. . TRBJ1-1 TRBV4-2 TGTGCCAGCAGCCAAGAAGAGGGGAAAGGCACTGAAGCTTTCTTT CASSQEEGKGTEAFF
few TRBD1 TRBJ2-5 TRBV10-3 TGTGCCATCAGTGACAGGGGGCCACAAGAGACCCAGTACTTC CAISDRGPQETQYF
. . TRBJ2-5 TRBV12-3/TRBV12-4 TGTGCCAGCAGTCCCGCGGGCAGACAAGAGACCCAGTACTTC CASSPAGRQETQYF
. TRBD2 TRBJ2-7 TRBV6-2/TRBV6-3 TGTGCCAGCATTCCCTTAGCGGGCTCCTACGAGCAGTACTTC CASIPLAGSYEQYF
. TRBD1 TRBJ1-1 TRBV5-1 TGCGCCAGCAGCTTGGACCGACAGGGCCCCACTGAAGCTTTCTTT CASSLDRQGPTEAFF
. . TRBJ2-6 TRBV25-1 TGTGCCAGCAGTGAATATGAGGGCATTAGCCACTCTGGGGCCAACGTCCTGACTTTC CASSEYEGISHSGANVLTF
. TRBD2 TRBJ2-3 TRBV7-8 TGTGCCAGCAGCGCCTTTTTGGGACTAAGCACAGATACGCAGTATTTT CASSAFLGLSTDTQYF